The clone carrying this T cell receptor beta chain has just a few counts. What it binds is not known. This entry is derived from a study of T cells in Graves' hyperthyroidism and ophthalmopathy. This CDR3 region has 16 residues. Unmatched junction bases numbered 15, after V lost 7 bases and J lost 5 bases. Germline values: CDR1 MNHNS, CDR2 SASEGT. Study-level findings and limits: Ophthalmopathy and stable hyperthyroidism were told apart by a 13 V-J model.

Patients showing uncontrolled infection, other autoimmune disease, pregnancy or lactation were ineligible. Clinical symptoms, serum thyroxine and TRAb, thyroid ultrasound and orbital computed tomography were used for the diagnoses. The PBMCs were taken from 10 ml of fresh peripheral blood. Amplified TCR beta CDR3 regions derived from RNA transcripts. An initial round of RT-PCR targeting the TCR CDR3 relied on the HTBI primer set. MiXCR, applied by TCRdb to the multiplex PCR reads, yields one record per CDR3 protein. The table lists about half a million distinct CDR3 sequences, around 22% of them singletons, with roughly 10% in the top ten.

Sequenced: blood. The rearrangement uses TRBV6-1 and TRBJ2-7, with 9 positions matching TRBD1. The sequence was obtained from a woman under 40 with Graves' ophthalmopathy. The CDR3 loop reads CASNMVGTGSRDEQYF. The CDR3 DNA is TGTGCCAGCAACATGGTCGGGACAGGGAGTCGGGACGAGCAGTACTTC.